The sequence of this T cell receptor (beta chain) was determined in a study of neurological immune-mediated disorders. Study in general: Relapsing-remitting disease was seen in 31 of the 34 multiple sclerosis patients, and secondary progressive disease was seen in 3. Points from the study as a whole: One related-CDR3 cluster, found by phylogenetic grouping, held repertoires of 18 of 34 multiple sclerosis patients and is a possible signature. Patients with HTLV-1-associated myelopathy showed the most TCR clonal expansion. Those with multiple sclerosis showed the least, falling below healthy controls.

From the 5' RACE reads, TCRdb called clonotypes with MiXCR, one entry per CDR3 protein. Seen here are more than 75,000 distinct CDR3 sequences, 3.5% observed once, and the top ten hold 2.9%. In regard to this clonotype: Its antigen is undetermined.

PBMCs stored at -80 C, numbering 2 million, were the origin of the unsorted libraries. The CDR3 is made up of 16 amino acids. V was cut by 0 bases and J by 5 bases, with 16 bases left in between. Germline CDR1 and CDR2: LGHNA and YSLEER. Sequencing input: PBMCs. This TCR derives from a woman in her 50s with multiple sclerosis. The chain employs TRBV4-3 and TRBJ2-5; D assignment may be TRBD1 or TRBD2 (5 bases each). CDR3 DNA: TGCGCCAGCAGCCAAGATCCTCGGGACGGGTGGGAGACCCAGTACTTC. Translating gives CASSQDPRDGWETQYF.